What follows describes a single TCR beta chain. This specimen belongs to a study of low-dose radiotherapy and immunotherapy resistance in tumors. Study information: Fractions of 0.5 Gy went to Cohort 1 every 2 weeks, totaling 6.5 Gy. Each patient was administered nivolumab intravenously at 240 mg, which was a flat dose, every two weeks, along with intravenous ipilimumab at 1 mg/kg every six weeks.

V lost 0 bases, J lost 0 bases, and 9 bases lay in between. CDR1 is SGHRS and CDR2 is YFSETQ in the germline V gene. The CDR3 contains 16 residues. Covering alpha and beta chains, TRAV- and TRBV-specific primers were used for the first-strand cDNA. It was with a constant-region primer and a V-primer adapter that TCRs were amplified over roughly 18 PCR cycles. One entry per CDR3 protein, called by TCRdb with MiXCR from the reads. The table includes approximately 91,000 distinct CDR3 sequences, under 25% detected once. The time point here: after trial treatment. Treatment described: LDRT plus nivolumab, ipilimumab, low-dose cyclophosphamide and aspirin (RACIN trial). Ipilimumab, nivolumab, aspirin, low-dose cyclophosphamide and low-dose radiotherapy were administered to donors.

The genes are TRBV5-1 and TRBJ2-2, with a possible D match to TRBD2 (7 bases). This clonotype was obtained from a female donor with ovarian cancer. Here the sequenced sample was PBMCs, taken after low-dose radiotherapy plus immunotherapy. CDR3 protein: CASSLAGGPNTGELFF. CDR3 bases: TGCGCCAGCAGCTTGGCCGGGGGGCCGAACACCGGGGAGCTGTTTTTT.